One sample yielded the 7 T cell receptor beta chains listed below, sequenced in a study of cytomegalovirus exposure and HLA in healthy donors. The PCR contained 60 Vbeta and 13 Jbeta primers. This table comes from immunoSEQ multiplex PCR, and its TCRdb copy is limited to in-frame clones, with some not included. The sample carries about 150,000 clones, 60% to 85% recorded once. The sample consisted of PBMCs. These receptors all come from a man aged 25-40 years in good health and CMV-seronegative.

V gene TRBV27 combines with J gene TRBJ1-2; weak D call: TRBD1 (5 bases). Germline CDR1 is MNHEY and CDR2 is SMNVEV (reference sequence). V gave up 0 bases and J gave up 5 bases, with 19 bases separating them. CDR3 length: 17 amino acids. The CDR3 spells CASSLSIRDLEGYGYTF. CDR3 bases: TGTGCCAGCAGTTTATCGATAAGGGACCTGGAGGGGTATGGCTACACCTTC.

The chain links TRBV4-1 to TRBJ1-3, with 10 bases that match TRBD1. Per the germline V gene, CDR1 is MGHRA and CDR2 is YSYEKL. The CDR3 covers 16 residues. V shed 0 bases and J 2 bases; nucleotides not matched to a gene: 1. The DNA of the CDR3 is TGCGCCAGCAGCCAAGAAGGGACAGGGGCTGGAAACACCATATATTTT. It yields the protein CASSQEGTGAGNTIYF.

The chain is built from TRBV5-4 and TRBJ1-1, with D uncertain. V was trimmed by 0 bases and J by 0 bases, leaving 3 bases between them. This CDR3 spans 13 amino acids. Germline CDR1 reads SGHNT; CDR2 reads YYREEE (reference sequence). In DNA form, the CDR3 reads TGTGCCAGCAGCTTGGTAGTGAACACTGAAGCTTTCTTT. Encoded protein: CASSLVVNTEAFF.

This clone appeared a few times. The rearrangement uses TRBV6-4 and TRBJ2-7; the match to TRBD1 covers 9 bases. This CDR3 contains 14 residues. V trimming: 5 bases; J trimming: 4 bases; junction bases outside the gene matches: 6. Germline CDR1 reads MRHNA; CDR2 reads SNTAGT. CDR3 region: CASSTGQGRYEQYF. CDR3 nucleotides: TGTGCCAGCAGTACGGGACAGGGTAGGTACGAGCAGTACTTC.

The CDR3 DNA sequence: TGTGCCAGCAGCTTGGTAGGGGCCAATGAGCAGTTCTTC. This sequence encodes CASSLVGANEQFF. The rearrangement joins TRBV5-6 to TRBJ2-1, with D maybe TRBD1 (5 bases). Trimming removed 0 bases from V and 6 bases from J, with 7 bases in between. Germline V lookup: CDR1 SGHDT, CDR2 YYEEEE. There are 13 residues in the CDR3.

This chain uses TRBV5-4 with TRBJ2-6; TRBD2 might be the D (5 bases). Trimming removed 8 bases from V and 0 bases from J, with 18 bases in between. The CDR3 is 17 residues long. Germline loops: CDR1 SGHNT, CDR2 YYREEE (reference sequence). CDR3 sequence (DNA): TGTGCCAGTAACTTTGGAGGACGTTCCTCTGGGGCCAACGTCCTGACTTTC. This translates into CASNFGGRSSGANVLTF.

The chain employs TRBV9 and TRBJ2-2, with 10 bases aligning to TRBD2. The CDR3 contains 17 residues. Germline CDR1 and CDR2: SGDLS and YYNGEE. V shed 0 bases, J shed 4 bases, and the junction held 6 bases outside the gene matches. As DNA, the CDR3 is TGTGCCAGCAGCGTAGTCCCCGGGACTAGCGTCACCGGGGAGCTGTTTTTT. Residues: CASSVVPGTSVTGELFF.